This TCR beta chain is drawn from a study of T cells after yellow fever vaccination. This clonotype was found a few times. TCRdb reanalysed the 5' RACE reads using MiXCR and keeps one entry per CDR3 protein. The data hold around 330,000 distinct CDR3 sequences, with approximately 3.9% observed a single time. Trimming stripped 5 bases from V and 4 bases from J, with 21 bases between. The CDR3 has 18 amino acids. The sequence was obtained from a young man who received the YFV17D yellow fever vaccine. This chain links TRBV12-3 or TRBV12-4 with TRBJ2-6; weak D call: TRBD2 (6 bases). The sequences come from PBMCs, collected on the day of the yellow fever booster vaccination. The CDR3 loop is CASSPPGLTAGGANVLTF. In DNA, the CDR3 is TGTGCCAGCAGTCCTCCGGGACTTACCGCAGGGGGGGCCAACGTCCTGACTTTC.